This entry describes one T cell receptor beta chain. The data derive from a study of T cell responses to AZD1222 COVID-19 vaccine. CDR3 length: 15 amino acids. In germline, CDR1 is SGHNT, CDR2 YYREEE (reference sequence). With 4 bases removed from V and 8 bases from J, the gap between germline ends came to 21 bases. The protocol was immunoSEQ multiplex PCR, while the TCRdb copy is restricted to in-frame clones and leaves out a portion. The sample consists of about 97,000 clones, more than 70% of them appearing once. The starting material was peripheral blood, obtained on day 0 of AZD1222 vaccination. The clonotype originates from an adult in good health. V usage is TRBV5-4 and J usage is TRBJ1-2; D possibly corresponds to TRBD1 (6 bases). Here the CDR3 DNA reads TGTGCCAGCAGCATCGACGGGGGGGCGCCGGGAGGCTACACCTTC. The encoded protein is CASSIDGGAPGGYTF.